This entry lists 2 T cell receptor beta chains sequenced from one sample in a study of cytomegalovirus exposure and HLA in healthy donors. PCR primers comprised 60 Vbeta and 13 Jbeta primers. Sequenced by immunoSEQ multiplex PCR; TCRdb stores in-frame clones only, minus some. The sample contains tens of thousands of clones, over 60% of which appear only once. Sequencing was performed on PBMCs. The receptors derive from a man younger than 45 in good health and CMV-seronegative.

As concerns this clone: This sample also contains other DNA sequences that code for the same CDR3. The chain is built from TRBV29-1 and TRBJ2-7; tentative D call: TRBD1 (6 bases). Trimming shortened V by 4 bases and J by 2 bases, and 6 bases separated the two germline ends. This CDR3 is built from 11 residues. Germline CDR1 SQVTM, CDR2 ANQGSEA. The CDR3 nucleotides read TGCAGCGTTGGGACAGCCTACGAGCAGTACTTC. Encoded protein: CSVGTAYEQYF.

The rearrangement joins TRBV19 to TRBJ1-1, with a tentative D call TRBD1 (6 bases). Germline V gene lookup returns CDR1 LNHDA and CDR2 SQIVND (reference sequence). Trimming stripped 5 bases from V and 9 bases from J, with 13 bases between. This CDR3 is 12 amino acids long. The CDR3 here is CASSQGRFQAFF. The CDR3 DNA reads TGTGCCAGTAGTCAGGGGAGATTTCAAGCTTTCTTT.